This is a list of T cell receptor beta chains from one sample in a study of TIL therapy for anti-PD-1-resistant metastatic lung cancer. The assay was immunoSEQ multiplex PCR, and TCRdb's table has in-frame clones only and misses some. Of 36,000 or so clones listed, less than 85% are singletons. The sample here was blood, taken at baseline. The receptors here all came from a person aged 25 to 80 with non-small cell lung cancer. CDR3s include the opening cysteine and the closing phenylalanine or tryptophan. A D gene is named only where the DNA matches it firmly. Size values are once, few and many counts, or a class for expanded clones, and some rows have none.

j_call,d_call,clone_size,v_call,cdr3_aa,cdr3_nt
TRBJ1-5,NA,NA,TRBV11-2,CASSPAGGNQPQHF,TGTGCCAGCAGCCCCGCGGGCGGGAATCAGCCCCAGCATTTT
TRBJ2-5,TRBD2,NA,TRBV4-2,CASSQDWASGGHQETQYF,TGTGCCAGCAGCCAAGATTGGGCTAGCGGGGGACACCAAGAGACCCAGTACTTC
TRBJ2-3,TRBD2,NA,TRBV7-3,CASSLSGGAFGDTQYF,TGTGCCAGCAGCTTAAGCGGGGGGGCCTTCGGAGATACGCAGTATTTT
TRBJ1-2,TRBD1,NA,TRBV7-9,CASSGGQTLYGYTF,TGTGCCAGCAGCGGGGGACAGACCTTATATGGCTACACCTTC
TRBJ2-7,NA,NA,TRBV9,CASSVAHQRVNEQYF,TGTGCCAGCAGCGTAGCACACCAGAGGGTCAACGAGCAGTACTTC
TRBJ2-7,TRBD1,NA,TRBV4-3,CASSQYRDRAYEQYF,TGCGCCAGCAGCCAGTACCGGGACAGGGCCTACGAGCAGTACTTC
TRBJ1-1,TRBD1,NA,TRBV5-6,CASSLADRIMVAFF,TGTGCCAGCAGCTTGGCGGACAGGATCATGGTAGCTTTCTTT
TRBJ2-6,NA,NA,TRBV9,CASSVYSGANVLTF,TGTGCCAGCAGCGTTTACTCTGGGGCCAACGTCCTGACTTTC
TRBJ2-3,NA,NA,TRBV5-1,CASSLVQGSTDTQYF,TGCGCCAGCAGCTTGGTACAGGGATCCACAGATACGCAGTATTTT
TRBJ2-5,NA,NA,TRBV7-2,CASSFRGGQETQYF,TGTGCCAGCAGCTTCAGGGGCGGGCAAGAGACCCAGTACTTC
TRBJ1-5,NA,NA,TRBV5-5,CASSSDLGAGGNQPQHF,TGTGCCAGCAGCTCAGACTTAGGGGCAGGGGGCAATCAGCCCCAGCATTTT
TRBJ1-6,NA,few,TRBV5-5,CASSLGQGIHSPLHF,TGTGCCAGCAGCTTGGGGCAGGGGATTCATTCACCCCTCCACTTT
TRBJ2-7,TRBD2,NA,TRBV30,CAAKRDGSIYEQYF,TGTGCCGCGAAGCGGGACGGCTCTATTTACGAGCAGTACTTC
TRBJ2-7,NA,NA,TRBV4-1,CASSLYRRGVSYEQYF,TGCGCCAGCAGCCTATACCGCCGGGGCGTCTCCTACGAGCAGTACTTC
TRBJ1-1,TRBD1,NA,TRBV18,CASSPSDRGSEAFF,TGTGCCAGCTCACCTTCCGACAGGGGCTCTGAAGCTTTCTTT
TRBJ1-2,TRBD1,NA,TRBV9,CASSEGTGLLYGYTF,TGTGCCAGCAGCGAGGGGACAGGTCTCCTTTATGGCTACACCTTC
TRBJ2-6,NA,NA,TRBV7-8,CASTPTGGATGANVLTF,TGTGCCAGCACCCCCACAGGAGGGGCCACTGGGGCCAACGTCCTGACTTTC
TRBJ2-6,NA,NA,TRBV7-2,CASSIDWNSGANVLTF,TGTGCCAGCAGCATAGACTGGAACTCTGGGGCCAACGTCCTGACTTTC
TRBJ2-3,TRBD2,once,TRBV9,CASSVGGWGGGAIADTQYF,TGTGCCAGCAGCGTAGGAGGATGGGGCGGGGGGGCCATCGCAGATACGCAGTATTTT
TRBJ2-2,NA,few,TRBV5-6,CASSLVSGELFF,TGTGCCAGCAGCTTGGTAAGCGGGGAGCTGTTTTTT
TRBJ2-5,TRBD1,NA,TRBV11-2,CASSLESDRQETQYF,TGTGCCAGCAGCTTAGAGTCGGACAGGCAAGAGACCCAGTACTTC
TRBJ1-5,NA,few,TRBV25-1,CASSYGNQPQHF,TGTGCCAGCAGTTACGGAAATCAGCCCCAGCATTTT
TRBJ2-7,NA,NA,TRBV7-7,CASSSNRVGAYEQYF,TGTGCCAGCAGCTCGAACAGGGTGGGGGCCTACGAGCAGTACTTC
TRBJ2-7,TRBD1,NA,TRBV11-1,CASSTDRASSYEQYF,TGTGCCAGCAGCACCGACAGGGCCAGCTCCTACGAGCAGTACTTC
TRBJ2-7,NA,NA,TRBV5-4,CASSLSHGRPYEQYF,TGTGCCAGCAGCCTTTCCCACGGTAGACCCTACGAGCAGTACTTC
TRBJ1-4,NA,once,TRBV5-4,CASSTHGDVREKLFF,TGTGCCAGCAGCACCCACGGGGATGTAAGGGAAAAACTGTTTTTT
TRBJ1-1,NA,few,TRBV19,CASTPGGRAEAFF,TGTGCCAGTACCCCGGGGGGTAGGGCTGAAGCTTTCTTT
TRBJ2-7,NA,once,TRBV6-1,CASSGGAVYEQYF,TGTGCCAGCAGTGGGGGGGCAGTCTACGAGCAGTACTTC
TRBJ2-3,NA,NA,TRBV6-1,CASSEAGLIDGTQYF,TGTGCCAGCAGTGAAGCAGGGCTAATTGACGGTACGCAGTATTTT
TRBJ2-6,NA,NA,TRBV29-1,CSVGTAKSSVLTF,TGCAGCGTTGGGACAGCCAAGTCCAGCGTCCTGACTTTC
TRBJ2-7,NA,NA,TRBV6-5,CASRAGGNYEQYF,TGTGCCAGCAGGGCCGGGGGCAACTACGAGCAGTACTTC
TRBJ1-1,NA,NA,TRBV5-4,CASSLERKNTEAFF,TGTGCCAGCAGCTTGGAGAGGAAGAACACTGAAGCTTTCTTT
TRBJ1-1,NA,NA,TRBV6-6,CASTQGTEAFF,TGTGCCAGCACCCAGGGCACTGAAGCTTTCTTT
TRBJ2-7,TRBD1,NA,TRBV7-8,CASSLPLRQGPAGQQYF,TGTGCCAGCAGCTTACCCCTCAGACAGGGGCCAGCCGGGCAGCAGTACTTC
TRBJ1-6,NA,NA,TRBV15,CATSRDREGSPLHF,TGTGCCACCAGCAGAGATCGGGAGGGGTCACCCCTCCACTTT
TRBJ1-2,TRBD1,NA,TRBV6-5,CASTPAGQGAWGYTF,TGTGCCAGCACCCCCGCGGGACAGGGGGCCTGGGGCTACACCTTC
TRBJ2-7,NA,NA,TRBV6-1,CASSALGSTYEQYF,TGTGCCAGCAGCGCTTTAGGCAGCACCTACGAGCAGTACTTC
TRBJ2-1,NA,NA,TRBV19,CASSGAVYNEQFF,TGTGCCAGTAGTGGGGCGGTCTACAATGAGCAGTTCTTC
TRBJ2-7,TRBD2,few,TRBV7-2,CASITSGGAREQYF,TGTGCCAGCATCACTAGCGGGGGGGCTAGGGAGCAGTACTTC
TRBJ2-3,TRBD2,NA,TRBV7-2,CASSLARTSGSLLTQYF,TGTGCCAGCAGCTTAGCGAGGACTAGCGGGAGTCTTTTAACGCAGTATTTT
TRBJ2-3,NA,few,TRBV7-3,CASAVSSTDTQYF,TGTGCCAGCGCAGTATCTAGCACAGATACGCAGTATTTT
TRBJ2-3,TRBD2,NA,TRBV7-9,CASSSGLAGTDTQYF,TGTGCCAGCAGTTCTGGACTAGCGGGGACAGATACGCAGTATTTT